The present entry profiles one T cell receptor (beta chain) with its context. Its antigen remains unidentified. Base quality data are lacking; no much larger clone is found one base away. For sequencing of the TCRbeta CDR3 region, genomic DNA was extracted from the sorted cells. The immunoSEQ Assay was used for sequencing of TCRbeta CDR3 regions. The table was pulled from immuneACCESS by TCRdb, which kept in-frame rearrangements only. Such tables lose some clones; where checked, under half of the loss comes from unresolved V genes, and the rest has no known cause. Within this sample are 60,000 to 80,000 clones, with roughly 84% of them counted one time only. 1.5% to 2% of the sample lies in the top ten. These data belong to a study of OX40 agonist ivuxolimab in advanced cancers. In terms of the full investigation: Ivuxolimab was a fully human IgG2 agonistic monoclonal antibody targeting the costimulatory receptor OX40 (CD134). The point of sequencing TCRbeta in the periphery was to test whether ivuxolimab changed TCR sequence diversity and drove clonal T-cell expansion. Of the roughly 51 patients in dose escalation, some 19 had hepatocellular carcinoma, some 15 had melanoma, 9 had renal cell carcinoma and 9 had head and neck cancer. Intravenous ivuxolimab was administered to patients every 2 weeks at six dose levels: 0.01, 0.1, 0.3, 1.5, 3 and 10 mg/kg. Prior anti-PD-1, anti-PD-L1 or anti-CTLA-4 therapy was permitted, and approximately 40% of dose-escalation patients had received checkpoint inhibitors. Partial responses occurred in three dose-escalation patients: two with cutaneous melanoma and one with hepatocellular carcinoma. The monotherapy dose-escalation portion (N ≈ 50 patients) of the phase I ivuxolimab trial is reported in the paper. The dose-escalation cohort was almost 85% male with a mean age of about 60 years, ranging from about 20 to 85. The paper's findings and limits, for the study overall: On average, CD8+ T cells showed more expanded clones than CD4+ T cells after ivuxolimab. Partial responders in the 0.1-3.0 mg/kg groups had among the lowest normalized peripheral clonal expansion, especially among CD8+ T cells. At doses of 0.1 to 3.0 mg/kg, clonal expansion of both CD4+ and CD8+ T cells in blood was seen between baseline and week 6. Low levels of normalized T-cell clonal expansion were also seen in some patients who did not respond. The antigen specificity of the peripheral T cells that underwent clonal expansion was not determined.

Deletion took 6 bases off V and 3 bases off J, with a span of 15 bases between the germline ends. From a lookup of the germline V gene, CDR1 and CDR2 are SQVTM and ANQGSEA. Its CDR3 holds 14 amino acids, cysteine through phenylalanine. Only the CDR3 part of the read is kept: 42 bases, read in frame from the first base. The trial excluded patients who had a history of autoimmune disease or were on systemic immunosuppression. In every dose cohort, peripheral blood was drawn for TCR sequencing at baseline, cycle 4 day 1, and cycle 7 day 1. The samples were taken from a phase I, first-in-human, multicenter, open-label dose-escalation trial of ivuxolimab. Adults with locally advanced or metastatic melanoma, renal cell, hepatocellular, or head and neck squamous cell carcinoma were enrolled in the trial. CD4+ and CD8+ T cells were sorted separately from peripheral blood before TCR sequencing.

The sequence was obtained from an adult with an advanced solid tumor such as melanoma, head and neck, liver or kidney cancer. The rearrangement combines TRBV29-1 with TRBJ2-1; the D gene is possibly TRBD1, with 6 bases matching. Sequencing used CD4+ or CD8+ T cells sorted from blood, obtained in a trial of the OX40 agonist ivuxolimab. The DNA reads TGCAGCGTAAAGGACAGTTCGATCTACAATGAGCAGTTCTTC. Its protein reads: CSVKDSSIYNEQFF.